A selection of T cell receptor beta chains follows, all from one sample in a study of control samples from healthy donors and cancer patients. TCRdb's copy holds only in-frame clones and misses some; the assay was immunoSEQ multiplex PCR. The data contain fewer than 90,000 clones, roughly 90% of them singletons. The sample taken for sequencing was PBMCs. These receptors all stem from a woman aged 55-69 years with head and neck cancer. Both conserved end residues are part of each CDR3. D genes are given only for firm matches. Clone size is stated in some rows and not others, as once, few, many or a class when expanded.

V	J	D	size	CDR3	DNA
TRBV7-2	TRBJ1-1	.	.	CASSLVGSSNTEAFF	TGTGCCAGCAGCTTAGTTGGGAGTTCGAACACTGAAGCTTTCTTT
TRBV29-1	TRBJ2-5	.	.	CSVERGETQYF	TGCAGCGTTGAAAGGGGAGAGACCCAGTACTTC
TRBV3-1/TRBV3-2	TRBJ2-5	TRBD1	.	CASSQGPRQGQETQYF	TGTGCCAGCAGCCAAGGCCCTCGACAGGGGCAAGAGACCCAGTACTTC
TRBV18	TRBJ1-5	.	.	CASSPQDDQPQHF	TGTGCCAGCTCACCGCAGGACGATCAGCCCCAGCATTTT
TRBV6-5	TRBJ1-4	.	few	CASSRQFATNEKLFF	TGTGCCAGCAGCAGACAGTTTGCAACTAATGAAAAACTGTTTTTT
TRBV12-3/TRBV12-4	TRBJ2-1	.	.	CASSFAEVEQFF	TGTGCCAGCAGTTTTGCGGAGGTTGAGCAGTTCTTC
TRBV2	TRBJ1-4	.	.	CASSEALGPGEKLFF	TGTGCCAGCAGTGAAGCGCTTGGGCCGGGGGAAAAACTGTTTTTT
TRBV5-1	TRBJ1-1	.	.	CASSLILNTEAFF	TGCGCCAGCAGCTTGATATTAAACACTGAAGCTTTCTTT
TRBV30	TRBJ1-1	.	few	CAWSVTQGAEAFF	TGTGCCTGGAGTGTTACCCAAGGAGCTGAAGCTTTCTTT
TRBV7-2	TRBJ2-3	TRBD2	.	CASSTRTSGRGDTQYF	TGTGCCAGCAGCACTAGGACTAGCGGGAGAGGCGATACGCAGTATTTT
TRBV2	TRBJ2-1	.	.	CASRGPGNEQFF	TGTGCCAGCAGGGGACCCGGCAATGAGCAGTTCTTC
TRBV11-2	TRBJ2-3	TRBD2	.	CASSLRGLAGPTDTQYF	TGTGCCAGCAGCCTGAGGGGACTAGCGGGACCCACAGATACGCAGTATTTT
TRBV2	TRBJ1-3	.	.	CASNLPGSGNTIYF	TGTGCCAGCAATTTGCCGGGGTCTGGAAACACCATATATTTT
TRBV9	TRBJ1-1	.	once	CASSVGVSTEAFF	TGTGCCAGCAGCGTAGGCGTGAGCACTGAAGCTTTCTTT
TRBV3-1/TRBV3-2	TRBJ2-7	TRBD2	.	CASSQEALSGSRDEQYF	TGTGCCAGCAGCCAAGAGGCCCTTAGCGGGAGCCGGGACGAGCAGTACTTC
TRBV27	TRBJ1-4	TRBD1	.	CASSLQGAGEKLFF	TGTGCCAGCAGTCTACAGGGGGCTGGTGAAAAACTGTTTTTT
TRBV30	TRBJ1-3	.	.	CAWSGRGFGNTIYF	TGTGCCTGGAGTGGAAGGGGGTTTGGAAACACCATATATTTT
TRBV7-9	TRBJ2-7	.	few	CASSFSGISYEQYF	TGTGCCAGCAGCTTTTCAGGGATCTCCTACGAGCAGTACTTC
TRBV9	TRBJ1-2	.	.	CASSPWTVGGYTF	TGTGCCAGCAGCCCATGGACGGTGGGTGGCTACACCTTC
TRBV5-1	TRBJ1-5	TRBD1	.	CASSLTGGGQPQHF	TGCGCCAGCAGCTTGACAGGGGGCGGTCAGCCCCAGCATTTT
TRBV18	TRBJ2-2	.	.	CASSTQGNTGELFF	TGTGCCAGCTCAACACAGGGAAACACCGGGGAGCTGTTTTTT
TRBV3-1/TRBV3-2	TRBJ1-2	.	.	CASSQEIQNYGYTF	TGTGCCAGCAGCCAGGAGATCCAAAACTATGGCTACACCTTC
TRBV7-2	TRBJ2-5	.	.	CASGPPKTQYF	TGTGCCAGCGGCCCCCCCAAGACCCAGTACTTC
TRBV29-1	TRBJ2-5	TRBD2	.	CSYPSGSGSETQYF	TGCAGCTACCCCAGCGGGAGCGGGAGTGAGACCCAGTACTTC
TRBV2	TRBJ1-5	.	.	CASTLQSSQVNQPQHF	TGTGCCAGCACCTTACAGAGTTCGCAAGTGAATCAGCCCCAGCATTTT
TRBV11-2	TRBJ2-3	.	.	CASSPRGAPDTQYF	TGTGCCAGCAGCCCACGCGGGGCCCCGGATACGCAGTATTTT
TRBV6-4	TRBJ2-1	TRBD2	few	CASSDSTSGSNEQFF	TGTGCCAGCAGTGACTCGACTAGCGGGAGCAATGAGCAGTTCTTC
TRBV19	TRBJ1-6	TRBD1	.	CASSIQDRGNSPLHF	TGTGCCAGTAGTATCCAAGACAGGGGTAACTCACCCCTCCACTTT
TRBV6-1	TRBJ2-7	.	.	CASSEHRGRVEQYF	TGTGCCAGCAGTGAACACCGGGGAAGGGTCGAGCAGTACTTC
TRBV10-3	TRBJ2-7	TRBD1	.	CAISDSQGSYEQYF	TGTGCCATCAGTGACTCACAGGGGTCCTACGAGCAGTACTTC
TRBV28	TRBJ2-7	TRBD1	.	CASNINRGRLREQYF	TGTGCCAGCAATATTAACAGGGGGCGCTTGAGGGAGCAGTACTTC
TRBV5-1	TRBJ2-4	TRBD2	.	CASSLARVREGQKNIQYF	TGCGCCAGCAGCTTGGCCCGTGTGCGGGAGGGCCAGAAAAACATTCAGTACTTC
TRBV4-1	TRBJ2-3	TRBD2	once	CASSLQTSGRAISTDTQYF	TGCGCCAGCAGCCTTCAGACTAGCGGGAGGGCCATAAGTACAGATACGCAGTATTTT
TRBV5-4	TRBJ2-6	.	.	CASSLVRAGANVLTF	TGTGCCAGCAGCTTGGTCCGGGCTGGGGCCAACGTCCTGACTTTC
TRBV5-8	TRBJ2-7	.	.	CASSLTGSRNEQYF	TGTGCCAGCAGCTTAACCGGGAGTAGAAACGAGCAGTACTTC
TRBV7-8	TRBJ2-7	.	once	CASSLRRQLSYEQYF	TGTGCCAGCAGCTTAAGACGACAGCTATCCTACGAGCAGTACTTC
TRBV19	TRBJ2-1	.	few	CASSIAAANEQFF	TGTGCCAGTAGTATAGCGGCCGCCAATGAGCAGTTCTTC
TRBV12-5	TRBJ2-7	.	.	CASGGGVSYEQYF	TGTGCTAGTGGAGGGGGGGTCTCCTACGAGCAGTACTTC
TRBV5-4	TRBJ1-3	.	.	CASSLGGNGNTIYF	TGTGCCAGCAGCTTAGGGGGTAATGGAAACACCATATATTTT
TRBV5-1	TRBJ2-5	TRBD1	.	CASRMTGVAETQYF	TGCGCCAGCAGAATGACAGGGGTTGCGGAGACCCAGTACTTC
TRBV4-2	TRBJ1-2	TRBD1	few	CASSQEDRAHGYTF	TGTGCCAGCAGCCAAGAGGACAGGGCCCATGGCTACACCTTC
TRBV30	TRBJ2-1	TRBD2	.	CAWSVGLARFF	TGTGCCTGGAGTGTAGGACTAGCCCGGTTCTTC
TRBV5-1	TRBJ2-7	TRBD2	.	CASSLALAATYEQYF	TGCGCCAGCAGCTTGGCACTAGCGGCGACCTACGAGCAGTACTTC
TRBV19	TRBJ1-4	TRBD1	.	CASSQESPGQLSPSTNEKLFF	TGTGCCAGTAGTCAAGAGAGTCCGGGACAGCTGAGCCCTTCAACTAATGAAAAACTGTTTTTT